These 10 T cell receptor beta chains were sequenced from one sample in a study of cytomegalovirus exposure and HLA in healthy donors. The primer mix had 60 Vbeta and 13 Jbeta primers. Sequenced by immunoSEQ multiplex PCR; TCRdb stores in-frame clones only, minus some. This sample has roughly 160,000 clones, with around 80% found just once. The sequencing input was PBMCs. All receptors come from a woman in her 30s in good health and CMV-seropositive.

This sequence joins TRBV5-4 and TRBJ2-6; 14 bases are a match to TRBD2. The junction had 2 bases not matched to a gene; V was cut back by 3 bases and J by 0 bases. The CDR3 is 18 residues long. CDR1 and CDR2 (germline): SGHNT, YYREEE (reference sequence). DNA of the CDR3: TGTGCCAGCAGCTCAGGGACTAGCGGGAGCTCTGGGGCCAACGTCCTGACTTTC. As protein: CASSSGTSGSSGANVLTF.

The chain uses TRBV27 and TRBJ2-1, with D tentatively TRBD1 (6 bases). Germline V gene sequence: CDR1 MNHEY, CDR2 SMNVEV (reference sequence). Trimming shortened V by 5 bases and J by 5 bases, and 7 bases separated the two germline ends. The CDR3 has 12 amino acids. CDR3 sequence reads: CASSRTDNEQFF. The CDR3 bases are TGTGCCAGCAGTCGGACAGACAATGAGCAGTTCTTC.

This chain joins TRBV7-2 and TRBJ2-7, with D perhaps matching TRBD2 (6 bases). The length of the CDR3 is 14 residues. CDR1 is SGHTA and CDR2 is FQGNSA in the germline V gene. Trimming removed 2 bases at V and 4 bases at J, with 12 bases between. CDR3 bases: TGTGCCAGCAGCTTATTCCTAGCGCGGTACGAGCAGTACTTC. It specifies CASSLFLARYEQYF.

The V call is TRBV5-4, the J call TRBJ2-6; D might be TRBD1 (5 bases). The germline V gene has CDR1 SGHNT and CDR2 YYREEE (reference sequence). V gave up 0 bases and J gave up 3 bases, with 13 bases separating them. The CDR3 runs 17 residues. Here the CDR3 reads CASSLDTSGFGANVLTF. In nucleotides, the CDR3 is TGTGCCAGCAGCTTGGATACTTCAGGGTTTGGGGCCAACGTCCTGACTTTC.

This clone was recorded only once. The CDR3 loop reads CASSSGQGATDTQYF. The DNA of the CDR3 is TGTGCCAGCAGCTCGGGACAGGGGGCAACAGATACGCAGTATTTT. This chain connects TRBV5-6 to TRBJ2-3, with 12 nucleotides matching TRBD1. V shed 3 bases and J 3 bases; nucleotides not matched to a gene: 2. There are 15 residues in the CDR3. Germline V lookup: CDR1 SGHDT, CDR2 YYEEEE.

This chain's CDR3 is CASSLAGTGSYEQYF. The CDR3 nucleotides are TGTGCCAGCAGCTTAGCTGGGACAGGGTCCTACGAGCAGTACTTC. The gene calls are TRBV7-9 and TRBJ2-7; 9 positions match TRBD1. The germline V gene has CDR1 SEHNR and CDR2 FQNEAQ (reference sequence). J gave up 1 base and V 0 bases, and 1 base lay outside the gene matches. The CDR3 covers 15 residues. The full variable domain, with the rest looked up from reference TRBV7-9 and TRBJ2-7, is DTGVSQNPRHKITKRGQNVTFRCDPISEHNRLYWYRQTLGQGPEFLTYFQNEAQLEKSRLLSDRFSAERPKGSFSTLEIQRTEQGDSAMYLCASSLAGTGSYEQYFGPGTRLTVT.

The chain couples TRBV6-5 to TRBJ1-2, with D possibly matching TRBD1 (6 bases). Deletions cut 1 base from V and 7 bases from J, with 16 bases between. CDR1 and CDR2 from the germline V gene are MNHEY and SVGAGI. The CDR3 is 15 amino acids. The CDR3 nucleotides read TGTGCCAGCAGTTACTACCCCCTGGGGGCGGGTGGCTACACCTTC. Amino acid sequence: CASSYYPLGAGGYTF.

V is TRBV7-9 and J is TRBJ2-7; 11 nucleotides align to TRBD2. The germline gives CDR1 SEHNR, CDR2 FQNEAQ (reference sequence). The CDR3 has 18 residues. With 1 base clipped from V and 0 bases from J, the junction kept 8 bases outside the gene matches. The CDR3 DNA reads TGTGCCAGCAGCTTAGGTACTAGCGGGGGCCCCAGCTCCTACGAGCAGTACTTC. Amino acids: CASSLGTSGGPSSYEQYF.

This clone appeared a few times. This chain uses TRBV28 with TRBJ2-3, with D unresolved. With 2 bases removed from V and 0 bases from J, the gap between germline ends came to 6 bases. The CDR3 is 14 residues long. Germline-derived CDR1 and CDR2 are MDHEN and SYDVKM. CDR3 residues: CASSLEVSTDTQYF. CDR3 DNA: TGTGCCAGCAGTTTAGAGGTCAGCACAGATACGCAGTATTTT.

This chain connects TRBV19 to TRBJ2-3; 7 positions agree with TRBD2. The CDR3 sequence is 14 residues long. The V gene end was trimmed by 6 bases and the J gene end by 2 bases; junction bases not matched to a gene: 5. Germline lookup yields CDR1 LNHDA and CDR2 SQIVND (reference sequence). CDR3 protein: CASRYAGDTDTQYF. In DNA, the CDR3 is TGTGCCAGTAGGTACGCGGGGGACACAGATACGCAGTATTTT.